The 17 T cell receptor beta chains in this list originate from one sample, sequenced in a study of CD8 T cells in ankylosing spondylitis. One entry per CDR3 protein, called by TCRdb with MiXCR from the 5' RACE reads. The sample has some 37,000 distinct CDR3 sequences; 4.5% to 6% are singletons. The sequencing input was blood, either unsorted or a sorted T cell fraction (not recorded which). The origin of the receptors is a male donor with ankylosing spondylitis or in good health (not recorded which).

This clonotype was seen ten or more times. The chain is built from TRBV11-2 and TRBJ2-7; D is undetermined. The CDR3 has 13 amino acids. The germline gives CDR1 SGHAT, CDR2 FQNNGV. With 1 base removed from V and 3 bases from J, the gap between germline ends came to 7 bases. The CDR3 coding sequence is TGTGCCAGCAGCTTAGGCCCCCTCTACGAGCAGTACTTC. Residues: CASSLGPLYEQYF.

This clonotype has a count of ten or more. The chain joins TRBV7-8 to TRBJ1-5, with D tentatively TRBD1 (5 bases). CDR3 length: 16 residues. Deletions cut 1 base from V and 11 bases from J, with 21 bases between. The germline CDR1 and CDR2 sequences are SGHVS and FQNEAQ. The CDR3, as DNA: TGTGCCAGCAGCTTAGAGTTGGGAGACAGACCCCTATCCCAGCATTTT. It codes for CASSLELGDRPLSQHF.

This clonotype has at least ten counts. The chain has TRBV5-1 and TRBJ2-7; 8 bases fit TRBD2. V lost 4 bases to trimming and J lost 5 bases; unmatched junction nucleotides: 11. The germline gives CDR1 SGHRS, CDR2 YFSETQ. This CDR3 spans 15 amino acids. The CDR3 DNA follows: TGCGCCAGCAGCAATGCCGGGACTAGTAGCCACGAGCAGTACTTC. Its translation: CASSNAGTSSHEQYF.

This clonotype was observed many times. This chain links TRBV18 with TRBJ1-5, with D possibly being TRBD1 (5 bases). Trimming removed 3 bases at V and 9 bases at J, with 18 bases between. The CDR3 extends over 15 amino acids. Germline lookup yields CDR1 KGHSH and CDR2 LQKENI. CDR3 protein: CASSPVSGLPTPQHF. Written as DNA, the CDR3 is TGTGCCAGCTCACCCGTTTCGGGACTACCAACGCCCCAGCATTTT.

This chain connects TRBV19 to TRBJ2-7, with 8 positions matching TRBD1. Looked up from germline, CDR1 is LNHDA and CDR2 is SQIVND (reference sequence). CDR3 length: 15 residues. V lost 4 bases, J lost 4 bases, and 9 bases stayed unmatched. The CDR3 DNA reads TGTGCCAGTAGTAGCGGACAGGGATATGGGTACGAGCAGTACTTC. It yields the protein CASSSGQGYGYEQYF.

This clonotype was detected many times. The V and J genes are TRBV7-9 and TRBJ2-3, with D possibly matching TRBD2 (5 bases). The length of the CDR3 is 12 residues. Per the germline V gene, CDR1 is SEHNR and CDR2 is FQNEAQ (reference sequence). The V and J ends lost 5 bases and 12 bases respectively, with 15 bases between them. CDR3 bases: TGTGCCAGCAGCCGAACGGGAAGAAGCCAGTATTTT. Its protein product is CASSRTGRSQYF.

This clonotype was counted ten times or more. J is TRBJ2-4 and V is TRBV3-1; possible D gene TRBD1, 5 bases. This CDR3 region has 15 residues. Germline CDR1 LGHDT, CDR2 YNNKEL (reference sequence). Trimming removed 1 base from V and 1 base from J, with 8 bases in between. The CDR3 nucleotides are TGTGCCAGCAGCCAAGCAGGGATGGCCAAAAACATTCAGTACTTC. Translated: CASSQAGMAKNIQYF.

In this sample, this clonotype turned up many times. This chain connects TRBV24-1 to TRBJ2-1; possible D gene TRBD1, 6 bases. Trimming left V 2 bases short and J 10 bases short, with 8 bases between. Germline values: CDR1 KGHDR, CDR2 SFDVKD. The CDR3 runs 12 residues. The CDR3 region is CATSDSGTEQFF. The CDR3 nucleotides are TGTGCCACCAGTGATTCCGGGACAGAGCAGTTCTTC.

The sample holds many counts of this clonotype. The chain has TRBV7-2 and TRBJ2-1; 7 nucleotides match TRBD1. The CDR3 extends over 15 amino acids. V shed 5 bases and J 4 bases; nucleotides not matched to a gene: 8. The germline gives CDR1 SGHTA, CDR2 FQGNSA. The CDR3 bases are TGTGCCAGCAGCGGAGGACAGGAGCCATACAATGAGCAGTTCTTC. Amino acids: CASSGGQEPYNEQFF.

By proportion, this clonotype is medium-sized (0.01 to 0.1%). CDR3 sequence reads: CATSDPGGTANRNEQFF. Here the CDR3 DNA reads TGTGCCACCAGTGATCCGGGGGGGACCGCGAACAGAAATGAGCAGTTCTTC. The chain carries TRBV24-1 and TRBJ2-1; 8 bases are shared with TRBD2. Looked up from germline, CDR1 is KGHDR and CDR2 is SFDVKD. There are 17 residues in the CDR3. Trimming removed 3 bases from V and 7 bases from J; junction bases left unmatched: 13.

The sample holds many counts of this clonotype. The rearrangement links TRBV20-1 to TRBJ2-1; D gene uncertain. The CDR3 extends over 16 amino acids. The V and J ends lost 1 base and 0 bases respectively, with 13 bases between them. Germline CDR1 is DFQATT and CDR2 is SNEGSKA (reference sequence). Here the CDR3 reads CSARAASWSSYNEQFF. As DNA, the CDR3 is TGCAGTGCTAGAGCGGCTTCTTGGAGCTCCTACAATGAGCAGTTCTTC.

This clonotype was seen repeatedly, ten times or more. The chain carries TRBV5-1 and TRBJ2-1; no clear D. Trimming removed 0 bases from V and 3 bases from J, with 10 bases in between. Germline loops: CDR1 SGHRS, CDR2 YFSETQ. The CDR3 consists of 15 residues. The CDR3 region is CASSLAIERYNEQFF. The CDR3 coding sequence is TGCGCCAGCAGCTTGGCCATCGAACGCTACAATGAGCAGTTCTTC. The full variable domain, completed using reference TRBV5-1 and TRBJ2-1, is KAGVTQTPRYLIKTRGQQVTLSCSPISGHRSVSWYQQTPGQGLQFLFEYFSETQRNKGNFPGRFSGRQFSNSRSEMNVSTLELGDSALYLCASSLAIERYNEQFFGPGTRLTVL.

On this clonotype: The junction differs from germline at one of its ends, possibly a read error. The chain is built from TRBV6-2 or TRBV6-3 and TRBJ2-1; tentatively, D is TRBD1 (5 bases). The CDR3 totals 16 residues. Per the germline V gene, CDR1 is MNHEY and CDR2 is SVGEGT. This CDR3 is CASSERQLSAYSEQFF. CDR3 sequence (DNA): TGTGCCAGCAGTGAAAGACAGCTGTCGGCCTACAGTGAGCAGTTCTTC.

This clonotype came up many times. This rearrangement joins TRBV6-5 to TRBJ1-2; D unclear. V was pared by 7 bases and J by 4 bases, with 19 bases between. CDR1 MNHEY and CDR2 SVGAGI come from the germline V gene. The CDR3 extends over 15 amino acids. The CDR3: CASIWKGREAYGYTF. Written as DNA, the CDR3 is TGTGCCAGCATTTGGAAAGGAAGGGAGGCCTATGGCTACACCTTC.

This clonotype was seen at least ten times. The rearrangement joins TRBV12-3 or TRBV12-4 to TRBJ2-1; a weak D match, TRBD1 (6 bases). V was pared by 6 bases and J by 13 bases, with 19 bases between. There are 13 residues in the CDR3. CDR3 residues: CASSSLMRGLQFF. Here the CDR3 DNA reads TGTGCCAGCAGCTCCTTAATGAGGGGGTTACAGTTCTTC.

This chain uses TRBV29-1 with TRBJ2-1; the D is unclear. The germline CDR1 and CDR2 sequences are SQVTM and ANQGSEA. CDR3 size: 11 residues. The ends were cut back, 6 bases at V and 13 bases at J, with 16 bases in the middle. The CDR3 here is CSVRSVPDQFF. CDR3 nucleotides: TGCAGCGTCCGGTCTGTTCCGGATCAGTTCTTC.

J is TRBJ1-6 and V is TRBV18; 11 bases match TRBD1. Germline V lookup: CDR1 KGHSH, CDR2 LQKENI. V lost 4 bases, J lost 10 bases, and 6 bases stayed unmatched. The CDR3 runs to 15 residues. The CDR3 DNA sequence: TGTGCCAGCTCACAATGGACAGGGGGCGAGTCACCCCTCCACTTT. Encoded protein: CASSQWTGGESPLHF. Filled out from reference TRBV18 and TRBJ1-6, the complete variable domain reads NAGVMQNPRHLVRRRGQEARLRCSPMKGHSHVYWYRQLPEEGLKFMVYLQKENIIDESGMPKERFSAEFPKEGPSILRIQQVVRGDSAAYFCASSQWTGGESPLHFGNGTRLTVT.